Presented here are 9 T cell receptor beta chains from one specimen sequenced in a study of blood T cell repertoires in COVID-19. Repertoires were generated with immunoSEQ multiplex PCR, while TCRdb's copy carries only in-frame clones and drops some. In the table there are about 180,000 clones, 88% of which are singletons. Sequenced material: PBMCs or T cells enriched from blood (not recorded which). These receptors came from a woman under 30 who had recovered from COVID-19.

V usage is TRBV11-2 and J usage is TRBJ2-7; tentatively, D is TRBD2 (5 bases). The CDR3 spans 13 residues. Germline V CDR1 and CDR2: SGHAT, FQNNGV. V was clipped by 5 bases and J by 9 bases, with 17 bases between them. Here the CDR3 reads CASSPSGEFGQYF. CDR3 nucleotide sequence: TGTGCCAGCAGCCCGAGTGGGGAGTTTGGGCAGTACTTC.

This clone has just a few counts. This chain joins TRBV2 and TRBJ1-4; D is perhaps TRBD1 (5 bases). CDR3 length: 16 amino acids. Germline V gene sequence: CDR1 SNHLY, CDR2 FYNNEI. V lost 4 bases and J 0 bases, leaving 12 bases between the germline ends. The CDR3 reads CASSVNGGATNEKLFF. The DNA of the CDR3 is TGTGCCAGCAGTGTTAATGGGGGGGCAACTAATGAAAAACTGTTTTTT.

The chain carries TRBV7-2 and TRBJ2-1, with D maybe TRBD2 (5 bases). V lost 5 bases and J lost 1, with 12 bases in between. The germline V gene encodes CDR1 SGHTA and CDR2 FQGNSA. CDR3 length: 15 amino acids. The CDR3 bases are TGTGCCAGCAGCCCAGCCGGCGGGTCCTACAATGAGCAGTTCTTC. Translation: CASSPAGGSYNEQFF.

V usage is TRBV11-3 and J usage is TRBJ2-5, with 9 bases identical to TRBD2. Germline V lookup: CDR1 SGHNT, CDR2 YENEEA. V was clipped by 1 base and J by 5 bases; unmatched bases: 14. The CDR3 extends over 18 amino acids. The CDR3 protein is CASSLGSPSGEDSETQYF. For the CDR3, the DNA is TGTGCCAGCAGCTTAGGTTCTCCTAGCGGGGAGGATTCCGAGACCCAGTACTTC.

The chain has TRBV6-5 and TRBJ1-1, with D perhaps TRBD1 (6 bases). CDR3 length: 14 residues. The germline CDR1 and CDR2 sequences are MNHEY and SVGAGI. The V end lost 1 base, the J end lost 3 bases, and 9 bases lay between the germline ends. CDR3 sequence reads: CASSYYQGYTEAFF. In DNA, the CDR3 is TGTGCCAGCAGTTACTATCAGGGGTACACTGAAGCTTTCTTT.

This clone appeared a few times. This chain connects TRBV5-1 to TRBJ1-1; D possibly corresponds to TRBD1 (5 bases). Germline V CDR1 and CDR2: SGHRS, YFSETQ. Trimming took off 2 bases at V and 4 bases at J, with 12 bases between the two ends. CDR3 size: 14 residues. The CDR3 DNA reads as TGCGCCAGCAGCTTATCAGGGCTGGGCACTGAAGCTTTCTTT. Its translation: CASSLSGLGTEAFF.

This chain connects TRBV11-2 to TRBJ1-2, with D perhaps matching TRBD1 (5 bases). This CDR3 has 14 amino acids. Trimming pared 3 bases from V and 8 bases from J, leaving 16 bases between. The germline V gene has CDR1 SGHAT and CDR2 FQNNGV. CDR3 region: CASSFTRGGYGYTF. The CDR3 DNA is TGTGCCAGCAGCTTTACGCGGGGGGGGTACGGCTACACCTTC.

The chain has TRBV4-1 and TRBJ2-3; TRBD1 matches at 7 bases. This CDR3 spans 15 amino acids. V shed 2 bases, J shed 3 bases, and the junction held 5 bases outside the gene matches. Germline V lookup: CDR1 MGHRA, CDR2 YSYEKL. This CDR3 is CASSQPRGQTDTQYF. DNA for the CDR3: TGCGCCAGCAGCCAACCGAGGGGGCAAACAGATACGCAGTATTTT.

This chain links TRBV6-5 with TRBJ2-5; D is undetermined. Germline V lookup: CDR1 MNHEY, CDR2 SVGAGI. V shed 5 bases and J shed 6 bases, with 13 bases lying between them. This CDR3 contains 13 residues. CDR3 residues: CASSSLLVKTQYF. The CDR3 nucleotides read TGTGCCAGCAGTAGTCTACTTGTGAAGACCCAGTACTTC.